These 27 T cell receptor beta chains were sequenced from one sample in a study of long-term antiretroviral therapy in people with HIV. Version v3.0 of the immunoSEQ assay ran at survey level. Clones were read by immunoSEQ multiplex PCR, and TCRdb kept only the in-frame ones, dropping some. Here the sample spans roughly 30,000 clones, over 85% being singletons. Specimen: unsorted PBMCs, collected 1.8 years after starting antiretroviral therapy. The receptors shown here come from a woman between 18 and 30 years old with HIV.

The chain combines TRBV12-5 with TRBJ2-3; D possibly corresponds to TRBD2 (5 bases). Germline V gene lookup returns CDR1 LGHNT and CDR2 FRNRAP. With 1 base removed from V and 2 bases from J, the gap between germline ends came to 16 bases. CDR3 length equals 17 residues. CDR3 protein: CASGLAKTGITTDTQYF. The CDR3 DNA reads as TGTGCTAGTGGTTTGGCCAAAACCGGGATCACCACAGATACGCAGTATTTT.

The V gene is TRBV28, the J gene TRBJ1-3; D remains ambiguous. Between the trimmed V and J ends, which lost 2 bases and 0 bases, there was a span of 5 bases. CDR3 length: 14 residues. Germline CDR1 is MDHEN and CDR2 is SYDVKM. The CDR3 DNA reads TGTGCCAGCAGTTTAACATTCTCTGGAAACACCATATATTTT. It codes for CASSLTFSGNTIYF.

The chain employs TRBV19 and TRBJ2-1; weak D call: TRBD2 (5 bases). From germline, CDR1 is LNHDA and CDR2 SQIVND (reference sequence). V was clipped by 5 bases and J by 8 bases, with 13 bases between them. CDR3 length: 13 residues. CDR3 bases: TGTGCCAGTAGTGTGACTACGGTTTATGAGCAGTTCTTC. Translation: CASSVTTVYEQFF. The full variable domain, completed using reference TRBV19 and TRBJ2-1, is DGGITQSPKYLFRKEGQNVTLSCEQNLNHDAMYWYRQDPGQGLRLIYYSQIVNDFQKGDIAEGYSVSREKKESFPLTVTSAQKNPTAFYLCASSVTTVYEQFFGPGTRLTVL.

This chain joins TRBV28 and TRBJ1-1; 7 nucleotides align to TRBD1. CDR1 and CDR2 from the germline V gene are MDHEN and SYDVKM. After removal of 5 bases from V and 4 bases from J, the junction contained 4 bases not matched to a gene. The CDR3 loop spans 13 amino acids. CDR3 loop: CASSTGAGTEAFF. In nucleotides, the CDR3 is TGTGCCAGCAGTACAGGGGCGGGCACTGAAGCTTTCTTT.

The table lists this clone with a few counts. The rearrangement joins TRBV6-1 to TRBJ2-7; D ambiguous. Germline CDR1 reads MNHNS; CDR2 reads SASEGT. With 6 bases removed from V and 1 base from J, the gap between germline ends came to 10 bases. The CDR3 totals 13 residues. The CDR3 DNA reads as TGTGCCAGCAGCCATACTCCTTCCTACGAGCAGTACTTC. Translation gives CASSHTPSYEQYF.

The chain carries TRBV9 and TRBJ2-3, with a tentative D call TRBD1 (6 bases). V was clipped by 0 bases and J by 0 bases, with 11 bases between them. Germline V gene sequence: CDR1 SGDLS, CDR2 YYNGEE. CDR3 length: 16 residues. The CDR3 DNA follows: TGTGCCAGCAGCGTAGATATGGGGGCGAGCACAGATACGCAGTATTTT. Its protein product is CASSVDMGASTDTQYF.

V gene TRBV6-4 combines with J gene TRBJ2-3; 8 nucleotides align to TRBD2. The CDR3 covers 15 residues. V dropped 7 bases and J dropped 6; count of bases not matched to a gene: 12. Germline assignment: CDR1 MRHNA and CDR2 SNTAGT. The CDR3 reads CASKEAGLAGDTQYF. The CDR3 DNA is TGTGCCAGCAAGGAGGCTGGACTAGCCGGGGATACGCAGTATTTT.

The chain recombines TRBV27 with TRBJ2-7; 7 nucleotides line up with TRBD1. Germline-derived CDR1 and CDR2 are MNHEY and SMNVEV (reference sequence). The V gene end was trimmed by 4 bases and the J gene end by 2 bases; junction bases not matched to a gene: 8. CDR3 length equals 15 residues. The CDR3 region is CASSSSPTGTYEQYF. Written as DNA, the CDR3 is TGTGCCAGCAGTTCCTCGCCGACAGGGACCTACGAGCAGTACTTC.

The chain combines TRBV4-2 with TRBJ1-1, with D possibly matching TRBD1 (6 bases). V lost 5 bases and J 1 base, leaving 20 bases between the germline ends. Germline V lookup: CDR1 LGHNA, CDR2 YNFKEQ. The CDR3 spans 17 residues. CDR3 region: CASSGRRQGFTNTEAFF. CDR3 sequence (DNA): TGTGCCAGCAGCGGGCGGCGGCAGGGGTTTACGAACACTGAAGCTTTCTTT.

CDR3 loop: CASSLGQGAYEQYF. The CDR3 DNA reads as TGTGCCAGCAGCTTGGGACAGGGGGCTTACGAGCAGTACTTC. The chain is built from TRBV5-6 and TRBJ2-7; 10 bases are shared with TRBD1. Trimming at V came to 0 bases and at J to 4 bases, leaving 1 base not matched to a gene. Germline V gene lookup returns CDR1 SGHDT and CDR2 YYEEEE. The CDR3 loop spans 14 amino acids.

The chain couples TRBV9 to TRBJ2-2; D perhaps matches TRBD1 (6 bases). Germline V gives CDR1 SGDLS, CDR2 YYNGEE. Trimming stripped 5 bases from V and 6 bases from J, with 20 bases between. The CDR3 runs to 16 residues. Here the CDR3 DNA reads TGTGCCAGCAGTCGTAGATTGGGCAGGGGACCCGGGGAGCTGTTTTTT. Translating gives CASSRRLGRGPGELFF.

The genes are TRBV7-3 and TRBJ2-3; 7 positions match TRBD1. The V and J ends lost 5 bases and 3 bases, in that order; junction bases with no gene match: 8. Germline V lookup: CDR1 SGHTA, CDR2 FQGTGA. The CDR3 covers 15 residues. The CDR3 nucleotides are TGTGCCAGCAGCCTCACAGGGGTTTATACAGATACGCAGTATTTT. This codes for CASSLTGVYTDTQYF.

This rearrangement joins TRBV5-4 to TRBJ2-3; TRBD2 agrees at 10 bases. Trimming removed 0 bases from V and 0 bases from J; junction bases left unmatched: 4. Germline V gene lookup returns CDR1 SGHNT and CDR2 YYREEE (reference sequence). This CDR3 contains 17 residues. CDR3 in DNA: TGTGCCAGCAGCTTGGTAGCGGGAGGCCCTAGCACAGATACGCAGTATTTT. As protein: CASSLVAGGPSTDTQYF.

The chain has TRBV19 and TRBJ2-1; 8 positions match TRBD1. J lost 9 bases, V lost 7 bases, and 17 bases had no gene match. The CDR3 has 16 residues. Germline V gene data show CDR1 as LNHDA and CDR2 as SQIVND (reference sequence). The CDR3 DNA sequence: TGTGCCAGTATTAATACCGGGACAGGAATTTTGGGTGAGCAGTTCTTC. Its translation is CASINTGTGILGEQFF.

The CDR3 bases are TGTGCCAGCAGTACGGGGGCAGCGAACACTGAAGCTTTCTTT. Translated, it gives CASSTGAANTEAFF. The chain employs TRBV27 and TRBJ1-1; weak D call: TRBD1 (6 bases). Germline CDR1 and CDR2: MNHEY and SMNVEV (reference sequence). The V and J ends lost 5 bases and 1 base respectively, with 11 bases between them. The CDR3 is 14 amino acids.

The chain recombines TRBV10-3 with TRBJ1-2, with D uncertain. CDR3 length equals 14 residues. Trimming removed 0 bases at V and 2 bases at J, with 7 bases between. Germline V gene data show CDR1 as ENHRY and CDR2 as SYGVKD. CDR3 region: CAISESGRNYGYTF. The DNA for the CDR3 is TGTGCCATCAGTGAGTCGGGCAGGAACTATGGCTACACCTTC.

This CDR3 reads CASSLGTSGGIQYF. The CDR3 nucleotides read TGTGCCAGCAGCTTGGGGACTAGCGGGGGGATTCAGTACTTC. J is TRBJ2-4 and V is TRBV7-3; 15 bases map to TRBD2. The germline gives CDR1 SGHTA, CDR2 FQGTGA. The trim removed 3 bases at V and 10 bases at J, leaving 1 base unmatched. The CDR3 extends over 14 amino acids.

The V gene is TRBV27, the J gene TRBJ2-7; perhaps TRBD1 as D (5 bases). The CDR3 runs 11 residues. V gave up 4 bases and J gave up 6 bases, with 7 bases separating them. CDR1 MNHEY and CDR2 SMNVEV come from the germline V gene (reference sequence). The CDR3 loop reads CASSWGAEQYF. Written as DNA, the CDR3 is TGTGCCAGCAGTTGGGGCGCCGAGCAGTACTTC.

This clone was seen just once. The chain carries TRBV7-9 and TRBJ2-5, with 10 bases identical to TRBD1. The DNA end favors TRBJ2-7, so the J call may be wrong. Germline V gene lookup returns CDR1 SEHNR and CDR2 FQNEAQ (reference sequence). This CDR3 contains 13 residues. The CDR3 coding sequence is TGTGCCAGCCCACGGACAGGGGGCTACGAGCAGTACTTC. It encodes CASPRTGGYEQYF.

This rearrangement joins TRBV28 to TRBJ1-3, with 8 bases matching TRBD1. This CDR3 contains 14 residues. J lost 12 bases, V lost 7 bases, and 14 bases had no gene match. The germline gives CDR1 MDHEN, CDR2 SYDVKM. CDR3: CASTRTGKVRHIYF. Here the CDR3 DNA reads TGTGCCAGCACCCGGACAGGGAAGGTCCGTCACATATATTTT. Supplemented by reference TRBV28 and TRBJ1-3, the full variable domain reads DVKVTQSSRYLVKRTGEKVFLECVQDMDHENMFWYRQDPGLGLRLIYFSYDVKMKEKGDIPEGYSVSREKKERFSLILESASTNQTSMYLCASTRTGKVRHIYFGEGSWLTVV.

V gene TRBV7-2 combines with J gene TRBJ2-7; 8 bases agree with TRBD2. The V gene's germline CDR1 is SGHTA and CDR2 FQGNSA. V lost 0 bases, J lost 12 bases, and 7 bases stayed unmatched. This CDR3 spans 13 amino acids. The CDR3 reads CASSLAGSGGLYF. Written as DNA, the CDR3 is TGTGCCAGCAGCTTAGCGGGGAGCGGGGGTTTGTACTTC.

The V call is TRBV6-5, the J call TRBJ1-3, with 7 nucleotides matching TRBD1. Germline V gives CDR1 MNHEY, CDR2 SVGAGI. After removal of 6 bases from V and 0 bases from J, the junction contained 5 bases not matched to a gene. The CDR3 contains 15 residues. The CDR3 region is CASRPDRASGNTIYF. Here the CDR3 DNA reads TGTGCCAGCAGGCCCGACAGGGCCTCTGGAAACACCATATATTTT.

V usage is TRBV19 and J usage is TRBJ1-4; 9 bases agree with TRBD1. V was pared by 5 bases and J by 4 bases, with 5 bases of the junction left unmatched. The germline gives CDR1 LNHDA, CDR2 SQIVND (reference sequence). The CDR3 runs to 15 residues. The CDR3 loop is CASSWTGEDNEKLFF. DNA of the CDR3: TGTGCCAGTAGTTGGACAGGGGAGGATAATGAAAAACTGTTTTTT.

The chain joins TRBV10-3 to TRBJ2-7; a weak D match, TRBD1 (6 bases). This CDR3 spans 14 amino acids. The V and J ends lost 7 bases and 0 bases respectively, with 13 bases between them. CDR1 ENHRY and CDR2 SYGVKD come from the germline V gene. CDR3 bases: TGTGCCATCAAAGGGACAACCTACTCCTACGAGCAGTACTTC. Amino acid sequence: CAIKGTTYSYEQYF.

This clone has more than one count but fewer than ten. The chain uses TRBV7-9 and TRBJ2-5; 11 bases fit TRBD1. The germline gives CDR1 SEHNR, CDR2 FQNEAQ (reference sequence). The trim removed 8 bases at V and 1 base at J, leaving 9 bases unmatched. The CDR3 length is 16 residues. CDR3 sequence (DNA): TGTGCCAGCGGAGGACAGGGGGCGCCGGTCCAAGAGACCCAGTACTTC. Encoded protein: CASGGQGAPVQETQYF.

The chain couples TRBV7-3 to TRBJ2-7, with 12 bases that match TRBD2. Germline CDR1 is SGHTA and CDR2 is FQGTGA. The CDR3 has 15 amino acids. The J segment lost 4 bases and the V segment lost 5 bases, leaving 6 bases of the junction unmatched. This chain's CDR3 is CASSLAGGWRYEQYF. CDR3 nucleotides: TGTGCCAGCAGCCTAGCGGGAGGGTGGAGGTACGAGCAGTACTTC.

This rearrangement joins TRBV7-9 to TRBJ2-7, with 11 bases fitting TRBD2. Unmatched junction bases numbered 2, after V lost 4 bases and J lost 6 bases. This CDR3 has 13 amino acids. Germline assignment: CDR1 SEHNR and CDR2 FQNEAQ (reference sequence). CDR3 region: CASSSGLAGEQYF. In DNA, the CDR3 is TGTGCCAGCAGCTCTGGACTAGCGGGCGAGCAGTACTTC.